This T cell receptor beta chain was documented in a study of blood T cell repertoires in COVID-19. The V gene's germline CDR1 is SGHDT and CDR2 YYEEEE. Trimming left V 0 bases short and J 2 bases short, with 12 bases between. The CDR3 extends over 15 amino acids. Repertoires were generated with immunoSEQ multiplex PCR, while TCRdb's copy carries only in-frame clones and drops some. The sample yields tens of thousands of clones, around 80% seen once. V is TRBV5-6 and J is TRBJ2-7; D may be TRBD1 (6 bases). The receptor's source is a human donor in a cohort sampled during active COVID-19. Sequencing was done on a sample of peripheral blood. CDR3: CASSLDDRSPYEQYF. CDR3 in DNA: TGTGCCAGCAGCTTGGACGACAGGTCCCCCTACGAGCAGTACTTC.